Below are 28 T cell receptor beta chains sequenced from a single sample in a study of T cell responses to AZD1222 COVID-19 vaccine. Sequencing used immunoSEQ multiplex PCR; TCRdb keeps in-frame clones, though not all of them. The table records fewer than 200,000 clones, around 90% of them present only once. The specimen was peripheral blood, collected 28 days after the second dose of the MenACWY control vaccine. These receptors all stem from an adult who received the MenACWY meningococcal vaccine as a control.

The chain combines TRBV11-3 with TRBJ2-1; no reliable D call. Trimming took off 4 bases at V and 0 bases at J, with 13 bases between the two ends. Germline CDR1 and CDR2: SGHNT and YENEEA. The CDR3 is 16 amino acids. The CDR3 loop reads CASSSDGLRSYNEQFF. The CDR3, as DNA: TGTGCCAGCAGCTCAGACGGGTTACGCTCCTACAATGAGCAGTTCTTC.

This chain uses TRBV19 with TRBJ1-4; 7 nucleotides agree with TRBD1. CDR3 size: 16 residues. Trimming took 7 bases from V and 0 from J; bases not matched to a gene: 8. Germline V gene data show CDR1 as LNHDA and CDR2 as SQIVND (reference sequence). The CDR3: CASTSGTAATNEKLFF. The CDR3, as DNA: TGTGCCAGTACCTCCGGGACAGCCGCAACTAATGAAAAACTGTTTTTT.

This clone was recorded once. The rearrangement uses TRBV15 and TRBJ2-7, with 7 bases identical to TRBD1. CDR3 length: 13 amino acids. The germline V gene encodes CDR1 LNHNV and CDR2 YYDKDF (reference sequence). V lost 1 base to trimming and J lost 3 bases; unmatched junction nucleotides: 0. CDR3 protein: CATSRGDSYEQYF. Here the CDR3 DNA reads TGTGCCACCAGCAGAGGGGACAGCTACGAGCAGTACTTC.

V gene TRBV24-1 combines with J gene TRBJ2-2, with D possibly called TRBD1 or TRBD2 (5 bases each). The germline CDR1 and CDR2 sequences are KGHDR and SFDVKD. CDR3 length: 16 amino acids. V was cut by 2 bases and J by 2 bases, with 11 bases left in between. The CDR3 loop reads CATSDSGASNTGELFF. CDR3 DNA sequence: TGTGCCACCAGTGATTCCGGGGCTAGCAACACCGGGGAGCTGTTTTTT.

The chain recombines TRBV28 with TRBJ1-3; D gene uncertain. The length of the CDR3 is 14 residues. V was cut by 4 bases and J by 4 bases, with 11 bases left in between. The V gene's germline CDR1 is MDHEN and CDR2 SYDVKM. CDR3 sequence (DNA): TGTGCCAGCAGTTCCCCGGGGTCCGGAAACACCATATATTTT. It codes for CASSSPGSGNTIYF. The whole variable domain, filled in from reference TRBV28 and TRBJ1-3, reads DVKVTQSSRYLVKRTGEKVFLECVQDMDHENMFWYRQDPGLGLRLIYFSYDVKMKEKGDIPEGYSVSREKKERFSLILESASTNQTSMYLCASSSPGSGNTIYFGEGSWLTVV.

The chain links TRBV7-3 to TRBJ2-5, with a possible D match to TRBD2 (5 bases). The CDR3 has 14 amino acids. The germline CDR1 and CDR2 sequences are SGHTA and FQGTGA. The ends were cut back, 1 base at V and 0 bases at J, with 6 bases in the middle. CDR3 protein: CASSLRGHQETQYF. DNA for the CDR3: TGTGCCAGCAGCTTAAGAGGGCACCAAGAGACCCAGTACTTC. Supplemented by reference TRBV7-3 and TRBJ2-5, the full variable domain reads GAGVSQTPSNKVTEKGKYVELRCDPISGHTALYWYRQSLGQGPEFLIYFQGTGAADDSGLPNDRFFAVRPEGSVSTLKIQRTERGDSAVYLCASSLRGHQETQYFGPGTRLLVL.

The genes are TRBV18 and TRBJ2-7, with 7 positions matching TRBD1. The germline gives CDR1 KGHSH, CDR2 LQKENI. V was pared by 3 bases and J by 0 bases, with 2 bases of the junction left unmatched. The CDR3 spans 14 residues. CDR3 amino acids: CASSPGQPSYEQYF. The CDR3 coding sequence is TGTGCCAGCTCACCGGGACAGCCCTCCTACGAGCAGTACTTC.

V is TRBV7-2 and J is TRBJ1-3; D is undetermined. The CDR3 contains 17 residues. The V and J ends lost 7 bases and 0 bases respectively, with 19 bases between them. The germline V gene has CDR1 SGHTA and CDR2 FQGNSA. The CDR3 region is CASTPFPDPYSGNTIYF. CDR3 in DNA: TGTGCCAGCACTCCCTTCCCGGACCCTTACTCTGGAAACACCATATATTTT.

The rearrangement joins TRBV10-1 to TRBJ2-1; no firm D call. The CDR3 has 16 amino acids. From germline, CDR1 is WNHNN and CDR2 SYGVQD (reference sequence). Trimming took off 3 bases at V and 1 base at J, with 13 bases between the two ends. The CDR3 reads CASSDRVPTSYNEQFF. In DNA form, the CDR3 reads TGCGCCAGCAGTGATAGAGTTCCTACGTCCTACAATGAGCAGTTCTTC.

CDR3 sequence: CASSLGGNEGALGKLFF. The CDR3 coding sequence is TGTGCCAGCAGCTTGGGAGGGAACGAGGGGGCGCTGGGAAAACTGTTTTTT. The chain is built from TRBV5-4 and TRBJ1-4; 7 bases line up with TRBD1. With 0 bases clipped from V and 10 bases from J, the junction kept 15 bases outside the gene matches. The CDR3 sequence is 17 residues long. Germline V CDR1 and CDR2: SGHNT, YYREEE (reference sequence).

The rearrangement joins TRBV12-5 to TRBJ2-1; possibly TRBD1 for D (5 bases). CDR3 length: 15 amino acids. Trimming left V 3 bases short and J 4 bases short, with 13 bases between. Germline V CDR1 and CDR2: LGHNT, FRNRAP. CDR3 in DNA: TGTGCTAGTGGTTTAGGGGCGGCGGAGTACAATGAGCAGTTCTTC. Translated: CASGLGAAEYNEQFF.

The gene calls are TRBV14 and TRBJ2-7; the match to TRBD1 covers 7 bases. V lost 4 bases to trimming and J lost 5 bases; unmatched junction nucleotides: 11. In germline, CDR1 is SGHDN, CDR2 FVKESK. This CDR3 contains 15 residues. The DNA of the CDR3 is TGTGCCAGCAGCCTATACCGGGACAGCGGCGACGAGCAGTACTTC. Amino acid sequence: CASSLYRDSGDEQYF.

The rearrangement uses TRBV5-4 and TRBJ2-5; D is undetermined. Germline V gives CDR1 SGHNT, CDR2 YYREEE (reference sequence). Trimming cost V 3 bases and J 3 bases, with 12 bases left between them. The CDR3 length is 14 residues. The CDR3 region is CASSSAGWEETQYF. CDR3 DNA: TGTGCCAGCAGCTCCGCCGGTTGGGAAGAGACCCAGTACTTC.

The chain employs TRBV4-1 and TRBJ2-7, with TRBD2 matching over 11 bases. CDR1 and CDR2 (germline): MGHRA, YSYEKL. The CDR3 has 16 amino acids. Losses at the gene ends were 2 bases for V and 2 bases for J; bases not matched to a gene: 5. The CDR3 DNA reads as TGCGCCAGCAGCCAAAAGACTAGCGGGACGACCTACGAGCAGTACTTC. Translated: CASSQKTSGTTYEQYF.

The chain joins TRBV7-9 to TRBJ1-2; D gene uncertain. Germline V gives CDR1 SEHNR, CDR2 FQNEAQ (reference sequence). V was pared by 4 bases and J by 2 bases, with 8 bases between. This CDR3 is built from 13 residues. CDR3 DNA sequence: TGTGCCAGCAGCTCGGGCTCCAACTATGGCTACACCTTC. Its translation: CASSSGSNYGYTF.

The chain couples TRBV6-2 or TRBV6-3 to TRBJ2-7; 10 bases agree with TRBD2. Trimming took 3 bases from V and 3 from J; bases not matched to a gene: 5. The length of the CDR3 is 15 residues. Germline CDR1 reads MNHEY; CDR2 reads SVGEGT. Here the CDR3 DNA reads TGTGCCAGCAGTTATCGGGCTAGCGGGAGCTACGAGCAGTACTTC. It codes for CASSYRASGSYEQYF.

J is TRBJ2-7 and V is TRBV6-1; TRBD2 agrees at 8 bases. Looked up from germline, CDR1 is MNHNS and CDR2 is SASEGT. The ends lost 2 bases at V and 5 bases at J; junction bases unmatched: 8. The CDR3 is 15 amino acids. Here the CDR3 reads CASSEPGLGSDEQYF. CDR3 DNA: TGTGCCAGCAGTGAACCGGGACTAGGTTCCGACGAGCAGTACTTC.

The V and J genes are TRBV6-1 and TRBJ2-7; TRBD1 or TRBD2 may be the D gene (6 bases each). CDR1 is MNHNS, CDR2 SASEGT, per germline. The CDR3 consists of 15 residues. V lost 0 bases to trimming and J lost 5 bases, with 14 bases between them. Written as DNA, the CDR3 is TGTGCCAGCAGTGAAGCAGAAGGGGGGTTAAACGAGCAGTACTTC. It translates to CASSEAEGGLNEQYF.

This chain connects TRBV9 to TRBJ2-7; TRBD1 matches 7 bases. The CDR3 covers 14 residues. Germline-derived CDR1 and CDR2 are SGDLS and YYNGEE. V gave up 3 bases and J gave up 0 bases; unmatched junction bases: 3. CDR3 bases: TGTGCCAGCAGCGGACGACAGGGCTCCTACGAGCAGTACTTC. Its protein product is CASSGRQGSYEQYF.

This chain connects TRBV7-6 to TRBJ1-4; a possible D gene is TRBD1 (6 bases). The ends were cut back, 1 base at V and 0 bases at J, with 12 bases in the middle. The length of the CDR3 is 17 residues. Germline CDR1 SGHVS, CDR2 FNYEAQ. CDR3 sequence reads: CASSLEGGGTTNEKLFF. CDR3 bases: TGTGCCAGCAGCTTAGAGGGGGGGGGAACAACTAATGAAAAACTGTTTTTT.

The gene calls are TRBV27 and TRBJ1-5; D remains ambiguous. The CDR3 loop spans 13 amino acids. V gave up 5 bases and J gave up 0 bases, with 5 bases separating them. Germline V gene sequence: CDR1 MNHEY, CDR2 SMNVEV (reference sequence). CDR3 residues: CASSIHSNQPQHF. The DNA for the CDR3 is TGTGCCAGCAGTATCCATAGCAATCAGCCCCAGCATTTT.

V usage is TRBV3-1 (or the pseudogene TRBV3-2) and J usage is TRBJ1-2, with 8 bases that match TRBD1. Unmatched junction bases numbered 11, after V lost 4 bases and J lost 4 bases. This CDR3 has 16 residues. Germline V CDR1 and CDR2: LGHDT, YNNKEL (reference sequence). Here the CDR3 DNA reads TGTGCCAGCAGCCCGGGGACAGGCGAGTCCGGCTATGGCTACACCTTC. This sequence encodes CASSPGTGESGYGYTF.

Note on this clone: At one end, the junction sequence differs from germline, possibly due to a read error. V usage is TRBV7-2 and J usage is TRBJ1-4, with D possibly matching TRBD1 (6 bases). CDR1 and CDR2 (germline): SGHTA, FQGNSA. The CDR3 sequence is 16 residues long. CDR3 sequence (DNA): TGTGCCAGCCGCTTAGGGCAGGGGAATGGGTATGAAAAACTGTTTTTT. It translates to CASRLGQGNGYEKLFF.

The DNA for the CDR3 is TGTGCCAGCTCACTCGGACAGGGGGCGGTTGAAGCTTTCTTT. It yields the protein CASSLGQGAVEAFF. This sequence joins TRBV18 and TRBJ1-1; 11 bases align to TRBD1. CDR1 and CDR2 from the germline V gene are KGHSH and LQKENI. This CDR3 region has 14 residues. Trimming removed 4 bases from V and 7 bases from J; junction bases left unmatched: 5.

The chain has TRBV19 and TRBJ2-1; D tentatively fits TRBD1 or TRBD2 (5 bases each). Per the germline V gene, CDR1 is LNHDA and CDR2 is SQIVND (reference sequence). There are 16 residues in the CDR3. V lost 7 bases to trimming and J lost 5 bases, with 21 bases between them. CDR3: CASTLRGPLSDNEQFF. In nucleotides, the CDR3 is TGTGCCAGTACCCTCCGGGGACCCCTATCGGACAATGAGCAGTTCTTC. Full variable domain (rest looked up from reference TRBV19 and TRBJ2-1): DGGITQSPKYLFRKEGQNVTLSCEQNLNHDAMYWYRQDPGQGLRLIYYSQIVNDFQKGDIAEGYSVSREKKESFPLTVTSAQKNPTAFYLCASTLRGPLSDNEQFFGPGTRLTVL.

The rearrangement links TRBV19 to TRBJ2-7; D may be TRBD1 or TRBD2 (5 bases each). Germline V gene data show CDR1 as LNHDA and CDR2 as SQIVND (reference sequence). The CDR3 contains 13 residues. V gave up 3 bases and J gave up 2 bases, with 8 bases separating them. The CDR3: CASSIGAAYEQYF. For the CDR3, the DNA is TGTGCCAGTAGTATCGGGGCCGCCTACGAGCAGTACTTC.

This chain connects TRBV5-6 to TRBJ2-7; 7 bases agree with TRBD2. V trimming: 2 bases; J trimming: 0 bases; junction bases outside the gene matches: 5. This CDR3 has 15 amino acids. CDR1 is SGHDT and CDR2 is YYEEEE in the germline V gene. Here the CDR3 DNA reads TGTGCCAGCAGCTTTGGGACTATCCCCTCCTACGAGCAGTACTTC. This encodes CASSFGTIPSYEQYF.

The chain carries TRBV28 and TRBJ2-7; 8 nucleotides align to TRBD1. This CDR3 region has 15 residues. V was clipped by 2 bases and J by 2 bases; unmatched bases: 5. Looked up from germline, CDR1 is MDHEN and CDR2 is SYDVKM. Written as DNA, the CDR3 is TGTGCCAGCAGTTTAGGGGACAGGCTAACCTACGAGCAGTACTTC. Its translation: CASSLGDRLTYEQYF.